This TCR beta chain emerged from a study of immune evolution from preneoplasia to lung adenocarcinoma. Looking at the study overall: HLA loss of heterozygosity: under 7.5% AIS, about 15% MIA, about 30% ADC, none AAH.

Clones were read by immunoSEQ multiplex PCR, and TCRdb kept only the in-frame ones, dropping some. The sample shows several thousand clones, 70% to 90% of them seen only once. Resections took place in Japan or China from about 2014 to 2018. Histologic diagnosis was independently verified by two lung pathologists. Details on this clone: Antigen specificity is unknown.

Whole-study results and caveats: Later-stage lesions seemingly showed higher T cell density and diversity than normal lung.

Germline CDR1 reads SGHTS; CDR2 reads YDEGEE. Trimming cost V 1 base and J 4 bases, with 17 bases left between them. The CDR3 length is 16 residues. This chain connects TRBV5-8 to TRBJ1-1, with D perhaps matching TRBD1 (5 bases). The TCR comes from a person in their 70s with lung adenocarcinoma. Material: FFPE lung adenocarcinoma in situ tissue. Here the CDR3 DNA reads TGTGCCAGCAGCTTGTTCCGGGGGGGTCAGAGCACTGAAGCTTTCTTT. Translating gives CASSLFRGGQSTEAFF.